The present entry profiles one T cell receptor (beta chain) with its context. Its antigen is currently unknown. This sample stems from a study of glioma-infiltrating T cells. Findings of the study overall: Gliomas, especially low-grade, showed above-expected tissue-blood divergence; non-neoplastic patients showed below.

Amplification of TCR alpha and beta CDR3 regions from RNA used iRepertoire nested multiplex PCR. TCRdb processed the multiplex PCR reads anew with MiXCR; each CDR3 protein has one entry. The sample yields some 160,000 distinct CDR3 sequences, roughly two fifths seen once. J gave up 3 bases and V 9 bases, and 9 bases lay outside the gene matches. The length of the CDR3 is 14 residues. The germline CDR1 and CDR2 sequences are MNHEY and SMNVEV (reference sequence). Source material: glioma tissue, nonneoplastic brain tissue, or PBMCs (not recorded which). This clonotype originated in a human donor with low-grade glioma or glioblastoma, undergoing nonglioma brain surgery, or in good health (not recorded which). The chain links TRBV27 to TRBJ2-5, with 8 bases identical to TRBD1. The CDR3, as DNA: TGTGCCAGTGCGGTGCGACAGGGGAAAGAGACCCAGTACTTC. Its translation is CASAVRQGKETQYF.